This TCR beta chain emerged from a study of T cell responses to AZD1222 COVID-19 vaccine. The germline gives CDR1 SGHRS, CDR2 YFSETQ. CDR3 length: 13 amino acids. The V gene end was trimmed by 3 bases and the J gene end by 6 bases; junction bases not matched to a gene: 2. Profiling relied on immunoSEQ multiplex PCR, and the TCRdb table lists in-frame clones only, not all of them. This table holds 100,000 or so clones, 85% to 90% found once. Overall study findings and caveats: Baseline serology detected seropositivity in only 5 or 6 AZD1222 recipients.

A remark on this clone: Antigen unknown.

The chain joins TRBV5-1 to TRBJ1-4; 7 bases are shared with TRBD1. The sample in question was peripheral blood, obtained 28 days after the second AZD1222 dose. The origin of this receptor is an adult who received the AZD1222 COVID-19 vaccine. CDR3 protein: CASSSRGHEKLFF. The DNA for the CDR3 is TGCGCCAGCAGCTCAAGGGGGCATGAAAAACTGTTTTTT.